The rows below give T cell receptor beta chains drawn from one sample of a study of Ad26.COV2.S vaccination and SARS-CoV-2 variants. TCRdb keeps only in-frame clones here, not all; method: immunoSEQ multiplex PCR. This sample has about 370,000 clones, with roughly nine tenths found just once. The sample was peripheral blood, taken in a trial of Ad26.COV2.S vaccine versus placebo. All receptors derive from a person between 18 and 60 years old who received the Ad26.COV2.S COVID-19 vaccine or a placebo. CDR3s include the opening cysteine and the closing phenylalanine or tryptophan. A D gene is named only where the DNA matches it firmly. Not all rows give a size; the values are once, few, many and, for expanded clones, a class.

TRBV3-1/TRBV3-2	NA	TRBD2	TRBJ2-5	TGTGCCAGCAGCCAAGATAGCGGGGAAAGGGAGACCCAGTACTTC	CASSQDSGERETQYF
TRBV24-1	NA	NA	TRBJ2-5	TGTGCCACCAGTGATCCAAGGGAAGTCGAGACCCAGTACTTC	CATSDPREVETQYF
TRBV2	NA	NA	TRBJ1-5	TGTGCCAGCAGGGACGGGGGGGTTCGCCAGCCCCAGCATTTT	CASRDGGVRQPQHF
TRBV19	NA	TRBD2	TRBJ2-5	TGTGCCAGTAGTATAGGTCTGGGGAGGGCCCAGTACTTC	CASSIGLGRAQYF
TRBV5-4	NA	NA	TRBJ1-1	TGTGCCAGCAGCTTTCCAGGGGACACTGAAGCTTTCTTT	CASSFPGDTEAFF
TRBV7-9	NA	NA	TRBJ2-5	TGTGCCTTAAAGGGAGTTAGCGCGAACCAAGAGACCCAGTACTTC	CALKGVSANQETQYF
TRBV2	NA	NA	TRBJ1-2	TGTGCCAGCAGACCGGACAACGGGTATGGCTACACCTTC	CASRPDNGYGYTF
TRBV7-9	NA	TRBD1	TRBJ1-4	TGTGCCAGCAGCTTACCGAAACAGGGGGCAACTAATGAAAAACTGTTTTTT	CASSLPKQGATNEKLFF
TRBV5-1	NA	TRBD2	TRBJ2-3	TGCGCCAGCAGCTTAGGGACTAGCGGGGGTGATACGCAGTATTTT	CASSLGTSGGDTQYF
TRBV2	many	TRBD2	TRBJ2-3	TGTGCCAGCACGCGGGGGGCCGGCACAGATACGCAGTATTTT	CASTRGAGTDTQYF
TRBV2	NA	NA	TRBJ1-2	TGTGCCAGCAGTGAAGCGCTTAGGGAGCGGCTTTATGGCTACACCTTC	CASSEALRERLYGYTF
TRBV18	NA	NA	TRBJ1-2	TGTGCCAGCTCACCACCAGACAGGACCCTCACCGGCTACACCTTC	CASSPPDRTLTGYTF
TRBV5-4	few	NA	TRBJ1-2	TGTGCCAGCAGCCCTAGTAACTATGGCTTCACCTTC	CASSPSNYGFTF
TRBV15	few	NA	TRBJ2-7	TGTGCCACCAGCAGAGATGGCGTATCCTACGAGCAGTACTTC	CATSRDGVSYEQYF
TRBV19	NA	TRBD1	TRBJ1-2	TGTGCCAGTAACCCGGGCGGACAGGGGGGATATGGCTACACCTTC	CASNPGGQGGYGYTF
TRBV3-1/TRBV3-2	NA	NA	TRBJ1-1	TGTGCCAGCAGCCAGGGACCAATGAACACTGAAGCTTTCTTT	CASSQGPMNTEAFF
TRBV5-1	NA	NA	TRBJ1-1	TGCGCCAGCAGCTTGGATACCAACACTGAAGCTTTCTTT	CASSLDTNTEAFF
TRBV5-1	NA	NA	TRBJ2-3	TGCGCCAGCAGCTTGCGTGGGGCAGATACGCAGTATTTT	CASSLRGADTQYF
TRBV2	NA	NA	TRBJ1-2	TGTGCCAGCAGTGAAGGCCTCCTCGGGTATGGCTACACCTTC	CASSEGLLGYGYTF
TRBV5-1	NA	TRBD1	TRBJ2-2	TGCGCCAGCAGCCGGGACAGTTCCACCGGGGAGCTGTTTTTT	CASSRDSSTGELFF
TRBV27	once	NA	TRBJ2-3	TGTGCCAGCAGTTTCCAGGGGGGGGCACTAGCAGATACGCAGTATTTT	CASSFQGGALADTQYF
TRBV4-1	NA	NA	TRBJ2-4	TGCGCCAGCAGCCAAACTTCTCGGACTGATATAGCCAAAAACATTCAGTACTTC	CASSQTSRTDIAKNIQYF
TRBV6-2/TRBV6-3	once	NA	TRBJ2-7	TGTGCCAGCAGCCTGGGCCGTCGATACGAGCAGTACTTC	CASSLGRRYEQYF
TRBV6-5	NA	NA	TRBJ1-1	TGTGCCAGCAGTTACTCTACAGGGTTGGGCACTGAAGCTTTCTTT	CASSYSTGLGTEAFF
TRBV9	NA	NA	TRBJ2-5	TGTGCCAGCTCTCCCGCCCTCGACAGAACACAAGAGACCCAGTACTTC	CASSPALDRTQETQYF
TRBV7-2	NA	TRBD2	TRBJ2-3	TGTGCCAGCAGCTTAGTCTCTAGCGGGGGGATTCTCGGCACAGATACGCAGTATTTT	CASSLVSSGGILGTDTQYF
TRBV29-1	NA	TRBD1	TRBJ2-7	TGCAGCGTTGCCCCGACAGGGCAATACGAGCAGTACTTC	CSVAPTGQYEQYF